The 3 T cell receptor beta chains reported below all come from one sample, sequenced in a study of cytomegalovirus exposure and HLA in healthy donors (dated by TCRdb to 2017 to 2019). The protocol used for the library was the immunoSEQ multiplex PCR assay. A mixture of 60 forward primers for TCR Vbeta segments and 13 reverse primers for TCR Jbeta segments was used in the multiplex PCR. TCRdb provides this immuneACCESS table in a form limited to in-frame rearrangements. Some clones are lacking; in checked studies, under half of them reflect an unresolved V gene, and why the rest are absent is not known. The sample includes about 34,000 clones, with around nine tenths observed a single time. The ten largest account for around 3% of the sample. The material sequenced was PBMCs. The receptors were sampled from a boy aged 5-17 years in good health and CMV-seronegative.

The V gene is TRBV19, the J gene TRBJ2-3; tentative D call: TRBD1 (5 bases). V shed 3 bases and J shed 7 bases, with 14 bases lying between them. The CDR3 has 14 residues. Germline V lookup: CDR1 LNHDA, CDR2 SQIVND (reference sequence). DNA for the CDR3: TGTGCCAGTAGTATTTTTGGCAGGGAATATACGCAGTATTTT. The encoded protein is CASSIFGREYTQYF.

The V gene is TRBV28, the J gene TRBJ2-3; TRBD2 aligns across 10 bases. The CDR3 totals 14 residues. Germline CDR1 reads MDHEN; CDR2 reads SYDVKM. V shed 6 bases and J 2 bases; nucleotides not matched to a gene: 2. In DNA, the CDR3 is TGTGCCAGCAGCGGACTAGCGGACACAGATACGCAGTATTTT. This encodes CASSGLADTDTQYF.

CDR3 sequence: CASSQGLGTGPIQETQYF. CDR3 sequence (DNA): TGCGCCAGCAGCCAAGGACTGGGGACAGGGCCGATCCAAGAGACCCAGTACTTC. The gene calls are TRBV4-1 and TRBJ2-5; TRBD1 agrees at 9 bases. J lost 1 base, V lost 1 base, and 10 bases had no gene match. CDR1 is MGHRA, CDR2 YSYEKL, per germline. The CDR3 extends over 18 amino acids.